The sequence of this T cell receptor beta chain was determined in a study of shared clonotypes between healthy human individuals. Per the authors' pipeline: Sequence data from immunoSEQ were junction-only and lacked quality scores; consequently, filtering differed. The method was immunoSEQ multiplex PCR; TCRdb's version includes in-frame clones alone and lacks a portion of them. V, J and clone size reflect that table, while D and trimming were determined from the DNA. The sample holds approximately 330,000 clones, less than 75% seen once. As regards this clone: Its antigen is currently unknown.

The study, taken as a whole, reports: Generation probability values for non-shared clonotypes were lower than those for clonotypes shared by all four donors. Read depth was anticipated to influence clonotype sharing among donors.

The V gene's germline CDR1 is MNHEY and CDR2 SVGAGI. This CDR3 is 13 amino acids long. The V segment lost 7 bases and the J segment 5 bases; nucleotides outside the gene matches: 6. The sequence derives from a man aged 30-40 years in good health. Sequenced: memory CD4+ T cells sorted from blood. Documented subset: CD45RA-negative fraction. V is TRBV6-5 and J is TRBJ2-7, with 9 bases that match TRBD1. The CDR3 region is CASNHRGRNEQYF. The CDR3 DNA reads TGTGCCAGCAACCACAGGGGGCGCAACGAGCAGTACTTC.